The 15 T cell receptor beta chains in this list originate from one sample, sequenced in a study of blood T cell repertoires in COVID-19. The data were produced by immunoSEQ multiplex PCR, yet TCRdb's version contains in-frame clones alone and is incomplete. The sample has 250,000 to 400,000 clones; more than 70% are singletons. Material: peripheral blood. The receptor source for this set is a woman in her thirties with COVID-19, enrolled during active disease.

The genes are TRBV2 and TRBJ2-2; the D gene is possibly TRBD2 (5 bases). CDR3 length: 13 amino acids. Germline V gene sequence: CDR1 SNHLY, CDR2 FYNNEI. With 8 bases removed from V and 5 bases from J, the gap between germline ends came to 12 bases. For the CDR3, the DNA is TGTGCCAGCGAACAGACTACGACCGGGGAGCTGTTTTTT. This gives the protein CASEQTTTGELFF.

The rearrangement links TRBV7-8 to TRBJ1-3; D might be TRBD1 (5 bases). Germline loops: CDR1 SGHVS, CDR2 FQNEAQ. CDR3 length: 14 amino acids. Between the trimmed V and J ends, which lost 11 bases and 0 bases, there was a span of 14 bases. The CDR3 reads CADESRGSGNTIYF. The CDR3 DNA reads TGTGCCGACGAGAGTAGGGGCTCTGGAAACACCATATATTTT.

The V and J genes are TRBV5-5 and TRBJ1-1, with a possible D match to TRBD1 (6 bases). V lost 1 base, J lost 1 base, and 8 bases lay in between. The CDR3 loop spans 14 amino acids. Germline V gives CDR1 SGHKS, CDR2 YYEKEE (reference sequence). CDR3 sequence: CASSLWTANTEAFF. CDR3 nucleotides: TGTGCCAGCAGCTTGTGGACAGCGAACACTGAAGCTTTCTTT.

This chain connects TRBV6-5 to TRBJ2-7; 8 nucleotides line up with TRBD2. CDR3 size: 14 residues. CDR1 is MNHEY and CDR2 is SVGAGI in the germline V gene. V dropped 5 bases and J dropped 6; count of bases not matched to a gene: 9. The CDR3 DNA is TGTGCCAGCAGTCGCACTAGCGGCGCCCCCGAGCAGTACTTC. Amino acids: CASSRTSGAPEQYF.

This clone is a singleton in its sample. This chain joins TRBV28 and TRBJ2-5; 8 nucleotides align to TRBD1. V dropped 6 bases and J dropped 5; count of bases not matched to a gene: 8. Germline-derived CDR1 and CDR2 are MDHEN and SYDVKM. The CDR3 consists of 14 residues. The DNA for the CDR3 is TGTGCCAGCAGACTATCAGGGGGCGGGGAGACCCAGTACTTC. It specifies CASRLSGGGETQYF. The full variable domain, its missing parts supplied by reference TRBV28 and TRBJ2-5, is DVKVTQSSRYLVKRTGEKVFLECVQDMDHENMFWYRQDPGLGLRLIYFSYDVKMKEKGDIPEGYSVSREKKERFSLILESASTNQTSMYLCASRLSGGGETQYFGPGTRLLVL.

This clone was counted a few times. The J gene is TRBJ1-6, the V gene TRBV28; TRBD1 is a possible D gene (5 bases). CDR3 length: 14 amino acids. Looked up from germline, CDR1 is MDHEN and CDR2 is SYDVKM. V was trimmed by 7 bases and J by 13 bases, leaving 20 bases between them. CDR3 nucleotide sequence: TGTGCCAGCACCTTCGGCGGGGGAATTGGGCCCCTCCACTTT. Residues: CASTFGGGIGPLHF.

The chain joins TRBV5-4 to TRBJ1-2; D is unclear. CDR3 length: 15 residues. Trimming took 0 bases from V and 2 from J, leaving 11 bases between them. The germline V gene has CDR1 SGHNT and CDR2 YYREEE (reference sequence). The CDR3 DNA reads TGTGCCAGCAGCTTGGATTTGAACAGAAACTATGGCTACACCTTC. As protein: CASSLDLNRNYGYTF.

The rearrangement links TRBV19 to TRBJ2-1; TRBD2 matches 7 bases. Germline-derived CDR1 and CDR2 are LNHDA and SQIVND (reference sequence). The CDR3 extends over 17 amino acids. Trimming at V came to 0 bases and at J to 2 bases, leaving 7 bases not matched to a gene. The CDR3 DNA sequence: TGTGCCAGTAGTATAGATTCGGGCGGGAGCGCCTACAATGAGCAGTTCTTC. Residues: CASSIDSGGSAYNEQFF.

The V and J genes are TRBV7-9 and TRBJ1-3; D is undetermined. The length of the CDR3 is 16 residues. CDR1 SEHNR and CDR2 FQNEAQ come from the germline V gene (reference sequence). Trimming removed 3 bases from V and 4 bases from J, with 16 bases in between. Here the CDR3 reads CASSFRGERPGNTIYF. The CDR3 nucleotides read TGTGCCAGCAGCTTTCGAGGCGAGCGCCCCGGAAACACCATATATTTT. Looking up the rest from reference TRBV7-9 and TRBJ1-3 gives the full variable domain: DTGVSQNPRHKITKRGQNVTFRCDPISEHNRLYWYRQTLGQGPEFLTYFQNEAQLEKSRLLSDRFSAERPKGSFSTLEIQRTEQGDSAMYLCASSFRGERPGNTIYFGEGSWLTVV.

The V and J genes are TRBV5-4 and TRBJ1-1, with 12 bases fitting TRBD1. The CDR3 consists of 15 residues. CDR1 is SGHNT and CDR2 is YYREEE in the germline V gene (reference sequence). J gave up 11 bases and V 4 bases, and 12 bases lay outside the gene matches. CDR3 nucleotides: TGTGCCAGCAGCGTCCGGGACAGGGGGCCGGAACGGGCTTTCTTT. It encodes CASSVRDRGPERAFF.

V and J are TRBV5-1 and TRBJ2-7; TRBD2 agrees at 7 bases. The CDR3 runs to 16 residues. J lost 2 bases, V lost 2 bases, and 10 bases had no gene match. The germline V gene has CDR1 SGHRS and CDR2 YFSETQ. CDR3 loop: CASSLNGLDRTYEQYF. Written as DNA, the CDR3 is TGCGCCAGCAGCTTAAACGGACTAGACCGAACCTACGAGCAGTACTTC.

The chain is built from TRBV28 and TRBJ1-2, with D possibly matching TRBD1 (6 bases). The CDR3 contains 15 residues. Looked up from germline, CDR1 is MDHEN and CDR2 is SYDVKM. Trimming cost V 3 bases and J 4 bases, with 15 bases left between them. The CDR3 spells CASSLSRTDPYGYTF. The CDR3 coding sequence is TGTGCCAGCAGTTTGTCCCGGACAGATCCCTATGGCTACACCTTC.

The rearrangement uses TRBV6-6 and TRBJ1-2; TRBD1 agrees at 8 bases. Trimming cost V 6 bases and J 7 bases; bases outside gene matches: 13. Germline CDR1 and CDR2: MNHNY and SVGAGI (reference sequence). This CDR3 is built from 15 residues. The CDR3 region is CASRGQGPSRAGYTF. In DNA form, the CDR3 reads TGTGCCAGCAGAGGACAGGGTCCGAGCCGGGCTGGCTACACCTTC.

V and J are TRBV5-6 and TRBJ1-2, with D possibly matching TRBD1 (6 bases). This CDR3 spans 13 amino acids. Trimming took 3 bases from V and 6 from J, leaving 12 bases between them. CDR1 and CDR2 (germline): SGHDT, YYEEEE. In DNA form, the CDR3 reads TGTGCCAGCAGCTATAACAGGGCGGATGGCTACACCTTC. Translated, it gives CASSYNRADGYTF. Full variable domain (missing parts from reference TRBV5-6 and TRBJ1-2): DAGVTQSPTHLIKTRGQQVTLRCSPKSGHDTVSWYQQALGQGPQFIFQYYEEEERQRGNFPDRFSGHQFPNYSSELNVNALLLGDSALYLCASSYNRADGYTFGSGTRLTVV.

The sample holds one count of this clone. The chain couples TRBV5-1 to TRBJ1-1; no definite D call. The CDR3 has 12 residues. The V gene's germline CDR1 is SGHRS and CDR2 YFSETQ. Trimming removed 4 bases at V and 8 bases at J, with 12 bases between. The CDR3 spells CASSPRPGEAFF. The CDR3 DNA follows: TGCGCCAGCAGCCCCAGGCCTGGGGAAGCTTTCTTT.